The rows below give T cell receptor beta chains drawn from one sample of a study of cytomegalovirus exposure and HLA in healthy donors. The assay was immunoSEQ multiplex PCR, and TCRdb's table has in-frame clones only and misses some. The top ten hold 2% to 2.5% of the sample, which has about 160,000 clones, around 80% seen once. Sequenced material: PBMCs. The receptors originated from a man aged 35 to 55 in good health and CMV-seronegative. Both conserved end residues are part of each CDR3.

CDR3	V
CASSPQGNQPQHF	TRBV28
CASSTLGQGQSVRGYTF	TRBV19
CASSLEDRAADTQYF	TRBV5-1
CASSDWRGSTQYF	TRBV6-4
CASKKNFAGQGAFVYGYTF	TRBV19
CASSAGQRNTIYF	TRBV6-1
CASSQDVSRAFF	TRBV4-1
CASSPLETGYTF	TRBV18
CASSFVRSLDYNEQFF	TRBV5-4
CASSAPRLGLAGVCSYEQYF	TRBV6-4
CASSAGRGASYEQYF	TRBV6-4
CASSSVRDYLLGEQFF	TRBV28
CASSLGGATGLYGYTF	TRBV7-2
CASSYSISGNNGELFF	TRBV6-5
CASSQGATYNEQFF	TRBV6-5
CASSFSGGTEAFF	TRBV5-4
CASSPYRGQGTQYF	TRBV6-1
CASSLTPGTSYNEQFF	TRBV7-9
CASSQGQGGGQPQHF	TRBV6-5
CASRPNRGSYEQYF	TRBV6-5
CASSYSRTGAQGEQYF	TRBV6-8
CASSLVTSGSINEQFF	TRBV7-9
CSARYTNIQYF	TRBV20-1
CASSPGQRIETQYF	TRBV7-8
CASSACGRDNEQFF	TRBV10-1
CASSPYVDQPQHF	TRBV28
CASSVDSSRVRDTQYF	TRBV5-6
CASSLISERWGNEQFF	TRBV5-1
CASSTSGMQLEQFF	TRBV28
CASSLEAGEQYF	TRBV7-2
CVSSVGAGELFF	TRBV6-1
CSVVGGLWETQYF	TRBV29-1
CASRQEAGVHHEQFF	TRBV27
CSAMPGQEAFF	TRBV20-1
CASSRRGSQGTSQETQYF	TRBV11-2
CASSIVPMSGTGETQYF	TRBV19
CASSRLLAGDYEQYF	TRBV14
CASSQDPGLQTAQYF	TRBV4-2
CASSVDRRDRPLFFYEQYF	TRBV9
CASRVTVHEQYF	TRBV5-1
CASSLAGGSYNEQFF	TRBV11-2
CASSPKGALASRSYNEQFF	TRBV28
CASGPQGGRRYEQYF	TRBV7-2
CASSVRRDFYNEQFF	TRBV5-4
CASQPGSGTQYF	TRBV6-5
CALETSGRLTGELFF	TRBV11-2
CASSQDPVTEAFF	TRBV4-3
CASAGTGRGNTIYF	TRBV25-1
CASSSGVRQPQHF	TRBV28
CASSPLGQGGFEQFF	TRBV18
CASPYPPANYGYTF	TRBV6-4
CASSRTGRDQYF	TRBV7-6
CASSVAADTQYF	TRBV11-1
CASSELQGPEKLFF	TRBV2
CASSPSVGEAHEKLFF	TRBV27
CASSPGLAGSSYNEQFF	TRBV11-2
CASSFSPTGNTIYF	TRBV6-6
CASSFGDRGFSEQYF	TRBV5-6
CASSRTVEETQYF	TRBV11-2